Following are 22 T cell receptor beta chains from one sample sequenced in a study of cytomegalovirus exposure and HLA in healthy donors. The PCR employed 60 Vbeta primers together with 13 Jbeta primers. Libraries were prepared by immunoSEQ multiplex PCR; TCRdb keeps only in-frame clonotypes and omits some of them. The sample carries about 200,000 clones, approximately 78% recorded once. The sample was PBMCs. The receptors shown here come from a man younger than 40 in good health and CMV-seronegative.

With regard to this clone: The junction departs from germline at one end; a sequencing error may be responsible. This chain connects TRBV6-5 to TRBJ2-6; 7 nucleotides agree with TRBD1. Germline V gene data show CDR1 as MNHEY and CDR2 as SVGAGI. The CDR3 spans 15 residues. Here the CDR3 reads CASSNDRAGASVLTF. The CDR3, as DNA: TGTGCCAGCAGTAACGACAGGGCTGGGGCCAGCGTCCTGACTTTC.

This clone has a single count. This sequence joins TRBV5-3 and TRBJ2-2, with a weak D call TRBD1 (6 bases). TRBV5-3 is noted as an ORF with a role that remains uncertain. V was clipped by 1 base and J by 5 bases, with 12 bases between them. The length of the CDR3 is 15 residues. Here the CDR3 DNA reads TGTGCCAGAAGCTTGTCTCAGGGGCAAACCGGGGAGCTGTTTTTT. Translation gives CARSLSQGQTGELFF.

There are a few counts of this clone. This chain joins TRBV28 and TRBJ1-6; D not certain. This CDR3 contains 16 residues. V lost 6 bases, J lost 0 bases, and 12 bases lay in between. CDR1 is MDHEN, CDR2 SYDVKM, per germline. The CDR3 protein is CASSSVASSYNSPLHF. In DNA form, the CDR3 reads TGTGCCAGCAGCTCTGTAGCGAGCTCCTATAATTCACCCCTCCACTTT.

V is TRBV18 and J is TRBJ2-2, with 7 bases lining up with TRBD2. Unmatched junction bases numbered 0, after V lost 3 bases and J lost 2 bases. The V gene's germline CDR1 is KGHSH and CDR2 LQKENI. This CDR3 is built from 14 residues. CDR3 sequence (DNA): TGTGCCAGCTCACCGGGACTAAACACCGGGGAGCTGTTTTTT. Translation: CASSPGLNTGELFF.

CDR3 in amino acids: CASSLGGGEETQYF. CDR3 nucleotide sequence: TGTGCCAGCAGTTTGGGGGGGGGCGAAGAGACCCAGTACTTC. The chain links TRBV27 to TRBJ2-5; perhaps TRBD2 as D (7 bases). Looked up from germline, CDR1 is MNHEY and CDR2 is SMNVEV (reference sequence). V was clipped by 3 bases and J by 3 bases, with 11 bases between them. The CDR3 runs 14 residues.

The chain recombines TRBV11-2 with TRBJ2-2; 7 bases align to TRBD1. This CDR3 contains 15 residues. Germline CDR1 is SGHAT and CDR2 is FQNNGV. V gave up 6 bases and J gave up 0 bases; unmatched junction bases: 4. CDR3 sequence: CASSGTVANTGELFF. The CDR3 DNA sequence: TGTGCCAGCAGTGGGACAGTCGCGAACACCGGGGAGCTGTTTTTT. Combining the CDR3 with reference TRBV11-2 and TRBJ2-2 gives the whole variable domain EAGVAQSPRYKIIEKRQSVAFWCNPISGHATLYWYQQILGQGPKLLIQFQNNGVVDDSQLPKDRFSAERLKGVDSTLKIQPAKLEDSAVYLCASSGTVANTGELFFGEGSRLTVL.

This rearrangement joins TRBV11-2 to TRBJ1-2, with 7 bases lining up with TRBD1. Germline V gene data show CDR1 as SGHAT and CDR2 as FQNNGV. This CDR3 is built from 15 residues. V lost 2 bases to trimming and J lost 0 bases; unmatched junction nucleotides: 3. The CDR3 sequence: CASSLPGTANYGYTF. The CDR3 DNA reads TGTGCCAGCAGCTTACCCGGGACAGCTAACTATGGCTACACCTTC.

The rearrangement links TRBV5-4 to TRBJ2-3; 8 positions match TRBD2. The CDR3 is 14 amino acids. Germline lookup yields CDR1 SGHNT and CDR2 YYREEE (reference sequence). Unmatched junction bases numbered 4, after V lost 4 bases and J lost 3 bases. The CDR3 DNA is TGTGCCAGCAGCCCTGGACTAGCTACAGATACGCAGTATTTT. Its protein is CASSPGLATDTQYF. Together with reference TRBV5-4 and TRBJ2-3, the CDR3 gives the full variable domain: ETGVTQSPTHLIKTRGQQVTLRCSSQSGHNTVSWYQQALGQGPQFIFQYYREEENGRGNFPPRFSGLQFPNYSSELNVNALELDDSALYLCASSPGLATDTQYFGPGTRLTVL.

This CDR3 is CASSRDPGQGSYNEQFF. The CDR3 DNA is TGTGCCAGCTCACGCGATCCGGGACAGGGTTCCTACAATGAGCAGTTCTTC. The rearrangement links TRBV18 to TRBJ2-1, with 9 bases identical to TRBD1. The germline V gene has CDR1 KGHSH and CDR2 LQKENI. The CDR3 length is 17 residues. J was trimmed by 1 base and V by 4 bases; bases with no gene match: 8.

J is TRBJ2-1 and V is TRBV11-2; D might be TRBD2 (7 bases). CDR1 SGHAT and CDR2 FQNNGV come from the germline V gene. Trimming removed 5 bases at V and 4 bases at J, with 21 bases between. The CDR3 contains 17 residues. The CDR3 sequence is CASSHSSRRGLYNEQFF. The DNA of the CDR3 is TGTGCCAGCAGCCACAGCTCTCGGCGGGGGCTTTACAATGAGCAGTTCTTC.

V usage is TRBV5-4 and J usage is TRBJ1-6; 7 nucleotides line up with TRBD1. Germline assignment: CDR1 SGHNT and CDR2 YYREEE (reference sequence). The CDR3 length is 15 residues. V lost 3 bases, J lost 4 bases, and 4 bases stayed unmatched. CDR3 bases: TGTGCCAGCAGCTGGGGACAGCTTTATAATTCACCCCTCCACTTT. It translates to CASSWGQLYNSPLHF.

The genes are TRBV7-9 and TRBJ2-3, with D maybe TRBD1 (6 bases). Trimming cost V 4 bases and J 5 bases, with 13 bases left between them. Germline values: CDR1 SEHNR, CDR2 FQNEAQ (reference sequence). The CDR3 sequence is 14 residues long. The CDR3 bases are TGTGCCAGCAGCTCTACAGGGTTTGAAGATACGCAGTATTTT. Translating gives CASSSTGFEDTQYF.

The genes are TRBV7-9 and TRBJ1-2; D is perhaps TRBD1 (6 bases). V gave up 1 base and J gave up 6 bases, with 18 bases separating them. The germline gives CDR1 SEHNR, CDR2 FQNEAQ (reference sequence). The CDR3 sequence is 16 residues long. The chain's CDR3 is CASSLESLGAYNGYTF. In nucleotides, the CDR3 is TGTGCCAGCAGCTTAGAGAGTCTGGGGGCGTATAATGGCTACACCTTC.

The rearrangement links TRBV5-1 to TRBJ2-1, with D possibly matching TRBD2 (5 bases). This CDR3 region has 16 residues. CDR1 is SGHRS, CDR2 YFSETQ, per germline. Trimming stripped 1 base from V and 3 bases from J, with 14 bases between. The CDR3 DNA reads as TGCGCCAGCAGCTTGAGCTCGGGGTCTGTCTACAATGAGCAGTTCTTC. Protein sequence: CASSLSSGSVYNEQFF.

The chain uses TRBV6-5 and TRBJ2-7; 10 positions agree with TRBD1. This CDR3 region has 12 residues. Germline V gene lookup returns CDR1 MNHEY and CDR2 SVGAGI. Germline trimming cut 11 bases from V and 6 bases from J; bases unmatched to any gene: 7. The CDR3 region is CAVNRDRGEQYF. CDR3 DNA: TGTGCCGTAAACCGGGACAGGGGCGAGCAGTACTTC.

In DNA, the CDR3 is TGTGCCAGCAGTGTCACCGGGACAGGCGGCCCTACCCCCGTGGGCTACACCTTC. Translation: CASSVTGTGGPTPVGYTF. The chain links TRBV6-1 to TRBJ1-2, with 8 bases lining up with TRBD1. This CDR3 region has 18 residues. V trimming: 4 bases; J trimming: 8 bases; junction bases outside the gene matches: 21. Per the germline V gene, CDR1 is MNHNS and CDR2 is SASEGT.

This clone was counted only a few times. In DNA, the CDR3 is TGTGCCAGCAGCTTAGAACTAAATGAGCAGTTCTTC. The encoded protein is CASSLELNEQFF. This chain uses TRBV13 with TRBJ2-1; unclear D gene. V gave up 1 base and J gave up 7 bases, with 5 bases separating them. Germline lookup yields CDR1 PRHDT and CDR2 FYEKMQ (reference sequence). The CDR3 extends over 12 amino acids.

The V and J genes are TRBV28 and TRBJ2-3; a weak D match, TRBD1 (6 bases). The CDR3 has 15 residues. Trimming took off 7 bases at V and 0 bases at J, with 14 bases between the two ends. CDR1 MDHEN and CDR2 SYDVKM come from the germline V gene. The DNA of the CDR3 is TGTGCCAGCACCGAAGACAGGCATAGCACAGATACGCAGTATTTT. Its protein product is CASTEDRHSTDTQYF.

CDR3 residues: CASSLGRLLQSDEQFF. DNA for the CDR3: TGCGCCAGCAGCTTGGGGAGACTCCTGCAATCTGATGAGCAGTTCTTC. The chain has TRBV5-1 and TRBJ2-1, with unresolved D. V lost 0 bases to trimming and J lost 8 bases, with 18 bases between them. CDR1 and CDR2 from the germline V gene are SGHRS and YFSETQ. CDR3 length: 16 amino acids.

The chain couples TRBV7-9 to TRBJ2-3, with a possible D match to TRBD2 (7 bases). The germline CDR1 and CDR2 sequences are SEHNR and FQNEAQ (reference sequence). CDR3 length equals 16 residues. The V end lost 1 base, the J end lost 2 bases, and 13 bases lay between the germline ends. The CDR3 region is CASSLDVGGATDTQYF. CDR3 nucleotide sequence: TGTGCCAGCAGCTTAGACGTTGGGGGGGCCACAGATACGCAGTATTTT.

This clone was picked up a small number of times. The rearrangement links TRBV19 to TRBJ2-2; TRBD1 is a possible D gene (6 bases). This CDR3 is built from 13 residues. Trimming left V 10 bases short and J 2 bases short, with 11 bases between. Germline values: CDR1 LNHDA, CDR2 SQIVND (reference sequence). The CDR3 DNA reads TGTGCCACCCGACAGGCCAACACCGGGGAGCTGTTTTTT. As protein: CATRQANTGELFF.

V and J are TRBV6-1 and TRBJ2-5, with 11 bases that match TRBD2. The CDR3 consists of 18 residues. V trimming: 1 base; J trimming: 5 bases; junction bases outside the gene matches: 12. Germline CDR1 and CDR2: MNHNS and SASEGT. The DNA for the CDR3 is TGTGCCAGCAGTGAAGAGAAAGTAGCGGGGGGGCCTGGGGAGACCCAGTACTTC. Translation: CASSEEKVAGGPGETQYF.